The 13 T cell receptor beta chains below were found in one sample sequenced in a study of cytomegalovirus exposure and HLA in healthy donors. Repertoires were generated with immunoSEQ multiplex PCR, while TCRdb's copy carries only in-frame clones and drops some. The data contain 200,000 to 250,000 clones, 80% to 95% of them seen just once; the ten biggest clones take up about 1%. Source material: PBMCs. These receptors were obtained from a woman aged 18-29 years in good health and CMV-seronegative.

The rearrangement uses TRBV6-6 and TRBJ1-6, with D possibly being TRBD1 (5 bases). Germline CDR1 reads MNHNY; CDR2 reads SVGAGI (reference sequence). V lost 0 bases and J lost 9, with 9 bases in between. The CDR3 contains 14 residues. As DNA, the CDR3 is TGTGCCAGCAGTTACTCGGGGGGACCTTCACCCCTCCACTTT. Protein: CASSYSGGPSPLHF.

The chain couples TRBV29-1 to TRBJ1-1, with a possible D match to TRBD1 (5 bases). Trimming cost V 6 bases and J 3 bases, with 11 bases left between them. This CDR3 has 12 amino acids. The germline V gene encodes CDR1 SQVTM and CDR2 ANQGSEA. CDR3 sequence reads: CSVAGFDTEAFF. As DNA, the CDR3 is TGCAGCGTCGCAGGGTTTGACACTGAAGCTTTCTTT.

As DNA, the CDR3 is TGTGCCAGCAGTGACCCCACGGGGCAGGGGTTAAATGAGCAGTTCTTC. It encodes CASSDPTGQGLNEQFF. The chain has TRBV25-1 and TRBJ2-1, with a tentative D call TRBD1 (6 bases). The V gene's germline CDR1 is MGHDK and CDR2 SYGVNS. V lost 3 bases and J 7 bases, leaving 19 bases between the germline ends. The CDR3 totals 16 residues.

The chain recombines TRBV6-1 with TRBJ1-4; possibly TRBD1 for D (6 bases). The CDR3 contains 15 residues. The germline V gene encodes CDR1 MNHNS and CDR2 SASEGT. Between the trimmed V and J ends, which lost 0 bases and 4 bases, there was a span of 9 bases. The CDR3 spells CASSEAQGGNEKLFF. As DNA, the CDR3 is TGTGCCAGCAGTGAAGCACAGGGTGGTAATGAAAAACTGTTTTTT.

The V and J genes are TRBV5-1 and TRBJ2-3; 8 bases map to TRBD2. The CDR3 totals 15 residues. Trimming cost V 2 bases and J 4 bases; bases outside gene matches: 6. Germline values: CDR1 SGHRS, CDR2 YFSETQ. This CDR3 is CASSFSGTAADTQYF. DNA of the CDR3: TGCGCCAGCAGCTTTAGCGGGACGGCCGCAGATACGCAGTATTTT.

This clone was seen just once. This chain joins TRBV6-5 and TRBJ2-6, with D perhaps matching TRBD1 (6 bases). The length of the CDR3 is 15 residues. The germline gives CDR1 MNHEY, CDR2 SVGAGI. The V end lost 0 bases, the J end lost 9 bases, and 12 bases lay between the germline ends. The CDR3 spells CASSYSQGPGNVLTF. CDR3 DNA: TGTGCCAGCAGTTACTCTCAGGGGCCGGGCAACGTCCTGACTTTC.

This chain connects TRBV27 to TRBJ1-1, with 8 bases that match TRBD1. This CDR3 is 15 amino acids long. CDR1 is MNHEY, CDR2 SMNVEV, per germline (reference sequence). Germline trimming cut 5 bases from V and 6 bases from J; bases unmatched to any gene: 11. The CDR3 loop is CASSIHRGGGAEAFF. The CDR3 DNA reads as TGTGCCAGCAGTATCCACAGGGGGGGAGGGGCTGAAGCTTTCTTT.

V gene TRBV28 combines with J gene TRBJ2-5, with D possibly TRBD1 on 6 matching bases. Trimming stripped 6 bases from V and 0 bases from J, with 8 bases between. CDR1 and CDR2 from the germline V gene are MDHEN and SYDVKM. The CDR3 covers 13 residues. The CDR3 bases are TGTGCCAGCAGAGACAGGAACCAAGAGACCCAGTACTTC. It yields the protein CASRDRNQETQYF.

The chain joins TRBV28 to TRBJ2-7; 8 bases map to TRBD1. Trimming took 2 bases from V and 6 from J; bases not matched to a gene: 9. Germline V gene data show CDR1 as MDHEN and CDR2 as SYDVKM. The CDR3 is 15 amino acids. CDR3 amino acids: CASSLKDRVLVEQYF. The CDR3 DNA sequence: TGTGCCAGCAGTTTAAAGGACAGGGTTTTGGTCGAGCAGTACTTC.

The chain couples TRBV11-2 to TRBJ2-2; 11 bases are shared with TRBD1. The germline gives CDR1 SGHAT, CDR2 FQNNGV. The CDR3 is made up of 14 amino acids. V was pared by 8 bases and J by 6 bases, with 5 bases of the junction left unmatched. Here the CDR3 DNA reads TGTGCCAGCGAGGACAGGGGGCTCTCCGGGGAGCTGTTTTTT. This encodes CASEDRGLSGELFF.

This chain uses TRBV5-6 with TRBJ1-1, with 7 bases aligning to TRBD1. Trimming removed 5 bases from V and 4 bases from J; junction bases left unmatched: 2. CDR3 size: 12 residues. Germline V gives CDR1 SGHDT, CDR2 YYEEEE. The CDR3 sequence is CASRQGPTEAFF. The CDR3, as DNA: TGTGCCAGCAGACAGGGGCCCACTGAAGCTTTCTTT.

The CDR3 nucleotides are TGTGCCAGCAGTTACGGGGGGAACGTGGCTTTCTTT. It specifies CASSYGGNVAFF. This sequence joins TRBV6-5 and TRBJ1-1; D perhaps matches TRBD1 (5 bases). Germline loops: CDR1 MNHEY, CDR2 SVGAGI. The CDR3 runs 12 residues. V lost 2 bases and J 11 bases, leaving 12 bases between the germline ends.

The rearrangement uses TRBV28 and TRBJ1-3; no firm D call. Germline CDR1 reads MDHEN; CDR2 reads SYDVKM. Trimming took off 5 bases at V and 0 bases at J, with 5 bases between the two ends. The CDR3 extends over 13 amino acids. CDR3: CASSALSGNTIYF. CDR3 in DNA: TGTGCCAGCAGTGCACTCTCTGGAAACACCATATATTTT.